Presented here are 8 T cell receptor beta chains from one specimen sequenced in a study of beta chain features in type 1 diabetes. Sequencing targeted expressed TCRB transcripts, as all isolated RNA had been reverse transcribed. Clones were read by immunoSEQ multiplex PCR, and TCRdb kept only the in-frame ones, dropping some. The data contain over 150,000 clones, 10% to 15% of them seen just once; the ten biggest clones take up about 0.58%. Sequenced material: central memory CD4+ T cells from blood. These TCRs come from a woman under 30 in good health.

This clone was found a few times. The V call is TRBV28, the J call TRBJ2-1; 7 nucleotides align to TRBD2. The V gene's germline CDR1 is MDHEN and CDR2 SYDVKM. Trimming cost V 8 bases and J 8 bases; bases outside gene matches: 12. The CDR3 runs to 14 residues. The CDR3 spells CASGVSGGPDEQFF. In DNA form, the CDR3 reads TGTGCCAGCGGGGTTTCGGGAGGTCCGGATGAGCAGTTCTTC.

A few counts support this clone. The V call is TRBV7-2, the J call TRBJ2-7, with D maybe TRBD2 (6 bases). CDR1 and CDR2 (germline): SGHTA, FQGNSA. The V and J ends lost 1 base and 3 bases respectively, with 13 bases between them. The CDR3 loop spans 15 amino acids. The CDR3 region is CASSLVRDSRYEQYF. The CDR3 DNA reads as TGTGCCAGCAGCTTAGTCCGGGACTCCCGCTACGAGCAGTACTTC.

In its sample, this clone was seen a few times. The rearrangement joins TRBV7-9 to TRBJ2-7, with a tentative D call TRBD1 (5 bases). CDR1 and CDR2 from the germline V gene are SEHNR and FQNEAQ (reference sequence). The V and J ends lost 3 bases and 4 bases respectively, with 16 bases between them. The CDR3 consists of 15 residues. CDR3 DNA sequence: TGTGCCAGCAGCTTTTCAGGCCCAGGGAAGTACGAGCAGTACTTC. Translated, it gives CASSFSGPGKYEQYF.

The rearrangement links TRBV7-2 to TRBJ2-7; 12 bases are a match to TRBD2. CDR1 and CDR2 (germline): SGHTA, FQGNSA. The CDR3 contains 15 residues. The J segment lost 2 bases and the V segment lost 7 bases, leaving 6 bases of the junction unmatched. The chain's CDR3 is CASTLRTSGAYEQYF. CDR3 coding DNA: TGTGCCAGCACCCTTAGGACTAGCGGGGCCTACGAGCAGTACTTC.

This clone was observed a few times. The chain uses TRBV11-2 and TRBJ2-5; 8 bases fit TRBD2. CDR1 is SGHAT and CDR2 is FQNNGV in the germline V gene. Trimming removed 4 bases from V and 1 base from J; junction bases left unmatched: 8. There are 16 residues in the CDR3. This chain's CDR3 is CASSSRVAGFQETQYF. For the CDR3, the DNA is TGTGCCAGCAGCTCTCGGGTAGCGGGGTTCCAAGAGACCCAGTACTTC.

The gene calls are TRBV27 and TRBJ1-4; D ambiguous. Germline V gives CDR1 MNHEY, CDR2 SMNVEV (reference sequence). V dropped 5 bases and J dropped 5 bases, with 15 bases sitting between them. The length of the CDR3 is 15 residues. This CDR3 is CASSLLDSRNEKLFF. The DNA for the CDR3 is TGTGCCAGCAGTCTTTTGGACTCTAGGAATGAAAAACTGTTTTTT.

This chain uses TRBV28 with TRBJ1-1; D not resolved. V was trimmed by 6 bases and J by 2 bases, leaving 10 bases between them. Germline CDR1 reads MDHEN; CDR2 reads SYDVKM. The CDR3 spans 13 residues. CDR3 protein: CASRETVNTEAFF. The CDR3 DNA reads as TGTGCCAGCAGGGAGACGGTAAACACTGAAGCTTTCTTT.

The rearrangement uses TRBV6-4 and TRBJ2-7, with D perhaps TRBD2 (5 bases). V gave up 4 bases and J gave up 6 bases, with 13 bases separating them. This CDR3 has 13 residues. Germline V CDR1 and CDR2: MRHNA, SNTAGT. The CDR3 loop reads CASSAEVESEQYF. In DNA, the CDR3 is TGTGCCAGCAGTGCGGAGGTAGAAAGCGAGCAGTACTTC.